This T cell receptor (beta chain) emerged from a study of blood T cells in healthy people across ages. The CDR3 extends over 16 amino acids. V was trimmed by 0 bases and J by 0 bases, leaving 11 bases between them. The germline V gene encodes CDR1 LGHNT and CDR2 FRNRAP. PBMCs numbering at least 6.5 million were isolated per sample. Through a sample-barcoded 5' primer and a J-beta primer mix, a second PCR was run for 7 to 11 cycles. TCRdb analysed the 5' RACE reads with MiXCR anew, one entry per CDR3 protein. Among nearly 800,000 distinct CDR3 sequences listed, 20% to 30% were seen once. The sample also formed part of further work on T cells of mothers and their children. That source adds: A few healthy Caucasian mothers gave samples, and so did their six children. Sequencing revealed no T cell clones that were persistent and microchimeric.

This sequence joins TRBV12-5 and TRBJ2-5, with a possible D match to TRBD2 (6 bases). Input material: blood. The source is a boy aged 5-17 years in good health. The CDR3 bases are TGTGCTAGTGGTTTGGTGGTCCCGGGAGACCAAGAGACCCAGTACTTC. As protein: CASGLVVPGDQETQYF.